What follows is one T cell receptor (beta chain) and its context. Antigen: not known. No DNA is given; TCRdb re-called the 5' RACE reads and lists each CDR3 protein once. The table for this sample gives around 450,000 distinct CDR3 sequences. CDR3 length: 15 residues. Germline CDR1 is SEHNR and CDR2 is FQNEAQ (reference sequence). The sample is drawn from a study of monozygotic twins with inflammatory bowel disease. Whole-study findings and limits: Among IBD patients, fewer clonotypes were shared with others than among healthy twins, especially with disease activity.

V and J are TRBV7-9 and TRBJ2-1; the TCRdb D gene call, TRBD2, has no DNA to confirm it. Sequenced material: blood. This clonotype originated in a human donor with ulcerative colitis or Crohn's disease, or a healthy co-twin of an affected twin (not recorded which). CDR3: CASRRTSGTYNEQFF.